A single sample is the source of the 19 T cell receptor beta chains below, sequenced in a study of shared clonotypes between healthy human individuals. Only in-frame clones appear in the TCRdb table, and some are missing; sequencing was by immunoSEQ multiplex PCR. The repertoire holds 2 million to 2.5 million clones, with just over 90% as singletons. Sequenced sample: naive CD4+ T cells from PBMCs. The subset: CD45RA+ positively selected. These receptor sequences come from a man between 18 and 35 years old in good health. Some clones in this sample may be carry-over from other donors' samples.

The CDR3 nucleotides read TGTGCCAGTAGTCCCCGGGTAACTACCCCCCACGAGCAGTACTTC. This translates into CASSPRVTTPHEQYF. The V call is TRBV19, the J call TRBJ2-7, with unresolved D. Germline lookup yields CDR1 LNHDA and CDR2 SQIVND (reference sequence). V was shortened by 5 bases and J by 5 bases, with 19 bases between the two germline ends. CDR3 length: 15 amino acids.

The gene calls are TRBV6-4 and TRBJ2-7; 10 bases line up with TRBD1. After removal of 0 bases from V and 4 bases from J, the junction contained 9 bases not matched to a gene. This CDR3 has 17 amino acids. The germline V gene encodes CDR1 MRHNA and CDR2 SNTAGT. CDR3 in DNA: TGTGCCAGCAGTGACTCGAATCCGGGACAGGGGACATACGAGCAGTACTTC. This encodes CASSDSNPGQGTYEQYF.

The chain recombines TRBV7-8 with TRBJ1-1; 8 nucleotides line up with TRBD1. V gave up 5 bases and J gave up 4 bases; unmatched junction bases: 9. The CDR3 is 15 amino acids. Germline assignment: CDR1 SGHVS and CDR2 FQNEAQ. CDR3: CASSVRGRGSTEAFF. The DNA of the CDR3 is TGTGCCAGCAGCGTCAGGGGGCGCGGGAGCACTGAAGCTTTCTTT.

The rearrangement uses TRBV5-1 and TRBJ2-7; TRBD2 might be the D (6 bases). Trimming pared 5 bases from V and 9 bases from J, leaving 15 bases between. The CDR3 is 12 residues long. Germline loops: CDR1 SGHRS, CDR2 YFSETQ. The CDR3 reads CASRDYLGGQYF. The CDR3 nucleotides read TGCGCCAGCAGAGATTATCTGGGGGGGCAGTACTTC.

This chain joins TRBV9 and TRBJ2-5; a possible D gene is TRBD1 (6 bases). V lost 0 bases and J lost 2, with 14 bases in between. CDR1 and CDR2 from the germline V gene are SGDLS and YYNGEE. CDR3 length: 16 amino acids. The CDR3 reads CASSVAARGKQETQYF. The CDR3 DNA reads as TGTGCCAGCAGCGTAGCGGCCAGGGGTAAGCAAGAGACCCAGTACTTC.

The chain's CDR3 is CASSPYSGMRYEQYF. The CDR3 DNA reads TGTGCCAGCAGTCCCTATAGCGGGATGCGCTACGAGCAGTACTTC. The V and J genes are TRBV6-5 and TRBJ2-7; 8 positions match TRBD2. CDR1 and CDR2 from the germline V gene are MNHEY and SVGAGI. After removal of 5 bases from V and 3 bases from J, the junction contained 9 bases not matched to a gene. This CDR3 has 15 amino acids.

As for this clone: The junction shows a germline mismatch at one end, possibly a read error. The J gene is TRBJ1-5, the V gene TRBV7-2, with TRBD1 as a possible D gene (5 bases). CDR3 length: 17 amino acids. In germline, CDR1 is SGHTA, CDR2 FQGNSA. CDR3 sequence: CAGSLDRSPYSNQPQHF. The CDR3 coding sequence is TGTGCCGGCAGCCTAGACAGATCCCCCTATAGCAATCAGCCCCAGCATTTT.

The chain's CDR3 is CASSLSLTSYNEQFF. In DNA form, the CDR3 reads TGTGCCAGCAGCTTATCCCTGACTAGTTACAATGAGCAGTTCTTC. J is TRBJ2-1 and V is TRBV7-9; D may be TRBD2 (6 bases). The CDR3 spans 15 residues. Germline CDR1 is SEHNR and CDR2 is FQNEAQ (reference sequence). The V gene lost 2 bases and the J gene lost 4 bases, with 12 bases spanning the gap.

The V and J genes are TRBV9 and TRBJ2-7; 10 positions agree with TRBD1. Germline V gene lookup returns CDR1 SGDLS and CDR2 YYNGEE. This CDR3 has 17 amino acids. Trimming took 3 bases from V and 7 from J; bases not matched to a gene: 16. The CDR3 DNA follows: TGTGCCAGCAGCGCCTCCGGTGCGGGACAGGGGCATCGGGAGCAGTACTTC. Its protein is CASSASGAGQGHREQYF.

This chain uses TRBV28 with TRBJ1-1; TRBD1 might be the D (5 bases). Germline assignment: CDR1 MDHEN and CDR2 SYDVKM. This CDR3 region has 16 residues. The V gene lost 5 bases and the J gene lost 0 bases, with 16 bases spanning the gap. CDR3 in DNA: TGTGCCAGCAGTCCTAGGGACGTAGCTTTGAACACTGAAGCTTTCTTT. Translated, it gives CASSPRDVALNTEAFF.

V is TRBV9 and J is TRBJ2-3; D may be TRBD2 (5 bases). The CDR3 sequence is 16 residues long. Germline CDR1 and CDR2: SGDLS and YYNGEE. V lost 0 bases and J 1 base, leaving 12 bases between the germline ends. CDR3 loop: CASSVVPSRGTDTQYF. CDR3 DNA sequence: TGTGCCAGCAGCGTAGTTCCCTCGAGGGGCACAGATACGCAGTATTTT.

The chain carries TRBV6-5 and TRBJ2-7, with 7 bases aligning to TRBD1. V gave up 6 bases and J gave up 2 bases; unmatched junction bases: 7. This CDR3 is built from 14 residues. Looked up from germline, CDR1 is MNHEY and CDR2 is SVGAGI. In DNA form, the CDR3 reads TGTGCCAGCAGGCCCCGGGACAGAGCCTACGAGCAGTACTTC. Translation gives CASRPRDRAYEQYF.

The chain uses TRBV9 and TRBJ2-5, with 10 positions matching TRBD1. V lost 4 bases and J lost 5; bases outside the gene matches: 8. The CDR3 extends over 15 amino acids. In germline, CDR1 is SGDLS, CDR2 YYNGEE. CDR3: CASSPRQGAGETQYF. In DNA form, the CDR3 reads TGTGCCAGCAGCCCGCGACAGGGGGCCGGGGAGACCCAGTACTTC.

Notes on this clone: The CDR3 ends on some other residue instead of the conserved phenylalanine or tryptophan, so this is likely a read error. No DNA is shown, since the ends of the CDR3 on it are uncertain; the CDR3 is the one TCRdb lists. The chain couples TRBV21-1 to TRBJ1-5; the table names TRBD1, a call not compared with the DNA. TRBV21-1 is reported as a pseudogene. 12 amino acids form the CDR3, both terminal residues included. The CDR3 loop reads CASIRPRGGCEV.

The V call is TRBV7-6, the J call TRBJ2-5; 9 bases are shared with TRBD1. V dropped 4 bases and J dropped 2; count of bases not matched to a gene: 11. The CDR3 sequence is 17 residues long. CDR1 and CDR2 (germline): SGHVS, FNYEAQ. The DNA for the CDR3 is TGTGCCAGCAGCTCGCTACCGGGACAGGGAGGGCAAGAGACCCAGTACTTC. Its translation is CASSSLPGQGGQETQYF.

The CDR3 sequence: CASTGMANEKLFF. The DNA for the CDR3 is TGTGCCTCAACGGGGATGGCTAATGAAAAACTGTTTTTT. The chain joins TRBV28 to TRBJ1-4, with D unresolved. Trimming stripped 11 bases from V and 3 bases from J, with 13 bases between. This CDR3 comprises 13 residues. Germline loops: CDR1 MDHEN, CDR2 SYDVKM.

About this clone itself: This sample also contains other DNA sequences that code for the same CDR3. The chain recombines TRBV27 with TRBJ2-5; 13 bases map to TRBD2. Germline V gene sequence: CDR1 MNHEY, CDR2 SMNVEV (reference sequence). This CDR3 comprises 15 residues. Trimming cost V 5 bases and J 5 bases; bases outside gene matches: 5. The CDR3 loop reads CASSLGLAGAETQYF. DNA of the CDR3: TGTGCCAGCAGTCTCGGACTAGCGGGAGCGGAGACCCAGTACTTC.

CDR3 DNA: TGTGCCTGGAGAGCCCTCGGGAGGAACACTGAAGCTTTCTTT. Translating gives CAWRALGRNTEAFF. The chain links TRBV30 to TRBJ1-1; the D is unclear. CDR3 length: 14 amino acids. The germline CDR1 and CDR2 sequences are GTSNPN and SVGIG (reference sequence). The V end was cut by 3 bases, the J end by 1 base, with 12 bases between. Full variable domain (outside the CDR3, taken from reference TRBV30 and TRBJ1-1): SQTIHQWPATLVQPVGSPLSLECTVEGTSNPNLYWYRQAAGRGLQLLFYSVGIGQISSEVPQNLSASRPQDRQFILSSKKLLLSDSGFYLCAWRALGRNTEAFFGQGTRLTVV.

The CDR3 DNA sequence: TGTGCCAGCAGAGGGGGCGGGAGTGCAGATACGCAGTATTTT. Protein: CASRGGGSADTQYF. The chain employs TRBV2 and TRBJ2-3, with D perhaps TRBD1 or TRBD2 (7 bases each). V was clipped by 6 bases and J by 4 bases, with 14 bases between them. The CDR3 extends over 14 amino acids. Germline assignment: CDR1 SNHLY and CDR2 FYNNEI. Complete variable domain (other parts from reference TRBV2 and TRBJ2-3): EPEVTQTPSHQVTQMGQEVILRCVPISNHLYFYWYRQILGQKVEFLVSFYNNEISEKSEIFDDQFSVERPDGSNFTLKIRSTKLEDSAMYFCASRGGGSADTQYFGPGTRLTVL.